Listed below are T cell receptor beta chains from one sample, sequenced in a study of shared clonotypes between healthy human individuals. Sequencing was performed with immunoSEQ multiplex PCR; in TCRdb, only in-frame clones are kept and a portion is missing. The table records around 500,000 clones, around 80% of them present only once. Sequences were obtained from PBMCs. The source is a woman aged 40 to 50 in good health. Some clones in this sample may be carry-over from other donors' samples. Both conserved end residues are part of each CDR3. The D gene is left open where the match is weak. Size is stated for part of the rows, as once, few or many counts, or as a class when the clone is expanded.

V gene: TRBV27; clone size: .; D gene: .; J gene: TRBJ1-4; CDR3 DNA: TGTGCCAGCAGTTTATCAACTAATGAAAAACTGTTTTTT; CDR3 protein: CASSLSTNEKLFF
V gene: TRBV6-1; clone size: .; D gene: .; J gene: TRBJ1-2; CDR3 DNA: TGTGCCAGCAGTGAGGGCGACAGCAATTATGGCTACACCTTC; CDR3 protein: CASSEGDSNYGYTF
V gene: TRBV13; clone size: .; D gene: .; J gene: TRBJ2-2; CDR3 DNA: TGTGCCAGCAGCGTAGGAGTCTACACCGGGGAGCTGTTTTTT; CDR3 protein: CASSVGVYTGELFF
V gene: TRBV30; clone size: .; D gene: .; J gene: TRBJ2-3; CDR3 DNA: TGTGCCTGGAATCCGATCAAAAACACAGATACGCAGTATTTT; CDR3 protein: CAWNPIKNTDTQYF
V gene: TRBV30; clone size: .; D gene: .; J gene: TRBJ2-7; CDR3 DNA: TGTGCCTGGAGAGGATGGGGGAACTCCTACGAGCAGTACTTC; CDR3 protein: CAWRGWGNSYEQYF
V gene: TRBV28; clone size: .; D gene: .; J gene: TRBJ2-5; CDR3 DNA: TGTGCCAGCAGTTCCCGCCTAGCGCACTACTTC; CDR3 protein: CASSSRLAHYF
V gene: TRBV29-1; clone size: many; D gene: TRBD2; J gene: TRBJ2-1; CDR3 DNA: TGCAGCGTTGAAGAGCCGGGACTAAGGCAGTTCTTC; CDR3 protein: CSVEEPGLRQFF
V gene: TRBV30; clone size: .; D gene: .; J gene: TRBJ2-7; CDR3 DNA: TGTGCCTGGAGTGGCACGTTGGGGTACGAGCAGTACTTC; CDR3 protein: CAWSGTLGYEQYF
V gene: TRBV6-1; clone size: .; D gene: TRBD1; J gene: TRBJ2-7; CDR3 DNA: TGTGCCAGCAGTGAAGGTGGGACAGGGTACGAGCAGTACTTC; CDR3 protein: CASSEGGTGYEQYF
V gene: TRBV25-1; clone size: once; D gene: TRBD2; J gene: TRBJ2-3; CDR3 DNA: TGTGCCAGTTGCTCTAGCGGGAGGGGCGCAGATACGCAGTATTTT; CDR3 protein: CASCSSGRGADTQYF
V gene: TRBV27; clone size: .; D gene: .; J gene: TRBJ1-4; CDR3 DNA: TGTGCCAGCAGTTTGTCATCCAATCTCGCTAATGAAAAACTGTTTTTT; CDR3 protein: CASSLSSNLANEKLFF
V gene: TRBV9; clone size: .; D gene: .; J gene: TRBJ2-1; CDR3 DNA: TGTGCCAGCAGCGCCCCGGGGAGTGAGCAGTTCTTC; CDR3 protein: CASSAPGSEQFF
V gene: TRBV11-1; clone size: .; D gene: .; J gene: TRBJ1-2; CDR3 DNA: TGTGCCAGCAGCTTGGCAGGGAGGTTCGATGGCTACACCTTC; CDR3 protein: CASSLAGRFDGYTF
V gene: TRBV4-2; clone size: .; D gene: TRBD2; J gene: TRBJ2-7; CDR3 DNA: TGTGCCAGCAGCCGGGGGGCAAGGGTAGCGGGAGTGCCGTACGAGCAGTACTTC; CDR3 protein: CASSRGARVAGVPYEQYF
V gene: TRBV27; clone size: .; D gene: .; J gene: TRBJ2-6; CDR3 DNA: TGTGCCAGCAGTTTATTGGGAGCCGGGGCCAACGTCCTGACTTTC; CDR3 protein: CASSLLGAGANVLTF
V gene: TRBV4-2; clone size: once; D gene: .; J gene: TRBJ2-3; CDR3 DNA: TGTGCCAGCAGCCAAGCTCCCGGGACTAGCACAGATACGCAGTATTTT; CDR3 protein: CASSQAPGTSTDTQYF